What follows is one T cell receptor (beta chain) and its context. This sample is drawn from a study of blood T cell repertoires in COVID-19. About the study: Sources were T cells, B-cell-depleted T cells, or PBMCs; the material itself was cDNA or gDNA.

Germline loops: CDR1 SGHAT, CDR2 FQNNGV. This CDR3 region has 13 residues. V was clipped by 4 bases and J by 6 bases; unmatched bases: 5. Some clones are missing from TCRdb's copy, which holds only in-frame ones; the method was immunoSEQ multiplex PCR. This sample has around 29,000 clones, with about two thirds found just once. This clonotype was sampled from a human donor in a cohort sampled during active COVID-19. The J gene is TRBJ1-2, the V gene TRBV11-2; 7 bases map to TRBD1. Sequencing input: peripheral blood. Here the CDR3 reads CASSSWTGHGYTF. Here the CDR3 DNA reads TGTGCCAGCAGCTCATGGACAGGACATGGCTACACCTTC.